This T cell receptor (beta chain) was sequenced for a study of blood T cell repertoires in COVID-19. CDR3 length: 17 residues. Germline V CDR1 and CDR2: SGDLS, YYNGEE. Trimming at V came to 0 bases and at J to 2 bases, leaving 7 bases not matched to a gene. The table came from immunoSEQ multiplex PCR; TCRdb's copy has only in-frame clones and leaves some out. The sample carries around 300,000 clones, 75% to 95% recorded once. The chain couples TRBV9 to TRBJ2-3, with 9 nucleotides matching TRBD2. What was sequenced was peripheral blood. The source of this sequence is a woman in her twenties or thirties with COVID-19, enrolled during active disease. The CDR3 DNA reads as TGTGCCAGCAGCGTAGTGTCCGCGGGAGGGCCCACAGATACGCAGTATTTT. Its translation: CASSVVSAGGPTDTQYF.